A single sample is the source of the 9 T cell receptor beta chains below, sequenced in a study of blood T cell repertoires in COVID-19. Clones were read by immunoSEQ multiplex PCR, and TCRdb kept only the in-frame ones, dropping some. The sample contains some 30,000 clones, roughly 85% of which appear only once. Source material: peripheral blood. The receptors stem from a man aged 55-75 years with active COVID-19.

In nucleotides, the CDR3 is TGTGCCAGCAGTCCCGGGGGTTTGGCTAATGAAAAACTGTTTTTT. It encodes CASSPGGLANEKLFF. The chain recombines TRBV25-1 with TRBJ1-4; possible D gene TRBD1, 5 bases. The CDR3 spans 15 residues. Trimming cost V 5 bases and J 3 bases, with 13 bases left between them. Germline CDR1 reads MGHDK; CDR2 reads SYGVNS. The variable domain in full, with the rest retrieved from reference TRBV25-1 and TRBJ1-4, is EADIYQTPRYLVIGTGKKITLECSQTMGHDKMYWYQQDPGMELHLIHYSYGVNSTEKGDLSSESTVSRIRTEHFPLTLESARPSHTSQYLCASSPGGLANEKLFFGSGTQLSVL.

This clone was seen a single time. V gene TRBV19 combines with J gene TRBJ2-4; tentatively, D is TRBD2 (6 bases). There are 16 residues in the CDR3. The germline CDR1 and CDR2 sequences are LNHDA and SQIVND (reference sequence). The ends were cut back, 4 bases at V and 0 bases at J, with 13 bases in the middle. Here the CDR3 DNA reads TGTGCCAGTAGTACCCTTGCGGGATTAGCCAAAAACATTCAGTACTTC. It specifies CASSTLAGLAKNIQYF. Supplemented by reference TRBV19 and TRBJ2-4, the full variable domain reads DGGITQSPKYLFRKEGQNVTLSCEQNLNHDAMYWYRQDPGQGLRLIYYSQIVNDFQKGDIAEGYSVSREKKESFPLTVTSAQKNPTAFYLCASSTLAGLAKNIQYFGAGTRLSVL.

The chain carries TRBV28 and TRBJ2-1; TRBD1 matches at 7 bases. J lost 4 bases, V lost 6 bases, and 21 bases had no gene match. The CDR3 is 19 residues long. The germline gives CDR1 MDHEN, CDR2 SYDVKM. The CDR3 loop reads CASRTTGVQTQHIYNEQFF. Here the CDR3 DNA reads TGTGCCAGCAGAACCACAGGGGTCCAAACACAACACATTTACAATGAGCAGTTCTTC.

The chain has TRBV27 and TRBJ1-3; TRBD1 matches 8 bases. Germline V gene sequence: CDR1 MNHEY, CDR2 SMNVEV (reference sequence). This CDR3 spans 16 amino acids. V shed 5 bases, J shed 0 bases, and the junction held 6 bases outside the gene matches. CDR3 nucleotide sequence: TGTGCCAGCAGTCCTACAGGGGGATACTCTGGAAACACCATATATTTT. Translation: CASSPTGGYSGNTIYF.

The chain joins TRBV15 to TRBJ2-7; possibly TRBD2 for D (6 bases). Between the trimmed V and J ends, which lost 3 bases and 3 bases, there was a span of 15 bases. Germline V CDR1 and CDR2: LNHNV, YYDKDF (reference sequence). This CDR3 is 15 amino acids long. The CDR3 nucleotides are TGTGCCACCAGCAGCAATCTGGGTAGCGGCTACGAGCAGTACGTC. Its protein is CATSSNLGSGYEQYV.

This clone was counted only a few times. The chain carries TRBV5-4 and TRBJ2-1; 7 bases map to TRBD1. CDR1 is SGHNT, CDR2 YYREEE, per germline (reference sequence). The CDR3 has 16 residues. V shed 0 bases, J shed 0 bases, and the junction held 3 bases outside the gene matches. In nucleotides, the CDR3 is TGTGCCAGCAGCTTGGGAGGGGGCGGCTCCTACAATGAGCAGTTCTTC. This sequence encodes CASSLGGGGSYNEQFF.

The J gene is TRBJ2-4, the V gene TRBV27, with TRBD2 as a possible D gene (6 bases). The germline V and J ends were trimmed by 5 bases and 8 bases, with 19 bases remaining between them. CDR1 MNHEY and CDR2 SMNVEV come from the germline V gene (reference sequence). The CDR3 has 15 residues. The CDR3 protein is CASSLTGTWGDIQYF. For the CDR3, the DNA is TGTGCCAGCAGTCTTACCGGGACCTGGGGGGACATTCAGTACTTC.

By its share, this clone is medium-sized. The genes are TRBV4-2 and TRBJ2-3; TRBD2 is a possible D gene (6 bases). Germline V gene sequence: CDR1 LGHNA, CDR2 YNFKEQ. This CDR3 has 15 residues. V was cut by 7 bases and J by 4 bases, with 18 bases left in between. CDR3 sequence (DNA): TGTGCCAGCACCCAGGAGCGGGCGGGGCCAGATACGCAGTATTTT. Translation: CASTQERAGPDTQYF.

The chain links TRBV5-6 to TRBJ1-4; a weak D match, TRBD1 (6 bases). The CDR3 runs to 15 residues. Per germline, CDR1 SGHDT and CDR2 YYEEEE. Trimming stripped 1 base from V and 4 bases from J, with 11 bases between. DNA for the CDR3: TGTGCCAGCAGCTTGATGGCAGGGGTTAATGAAAAACTGTTTTTT. Translation gives CASSLMAGVNEKLFF.